This T cell receptor (beta chain) came from a study of blood T cell repertoires in COVID-19. CDR3 length: 12 residues. CDR1 and CDR2 from the germline V gene are SGHVS and FQNEAQ. V was clipped by 2 bases and J by 3 bases, with 5 bases between them. Generated by immunoSEQ multiplex PCR, the TCRdb table keeps only in-frame clones and is missing some. The sample includes roughly 260,000 clones, approximately 81% of them seen just once. This clonotype originated in a woman under 30 with acute or convalescent COVID-19. The J gene is TRBJ2-7, the V gene TRBV7-8; D is uncertain. Sequencing used peripheral blood. This chain's CDR3 is CASSLPLYEQYF. The CDR3 nucleotides are TGTGCCAGCAGCTTACCCCTCTACGAGCAGTACTTC.